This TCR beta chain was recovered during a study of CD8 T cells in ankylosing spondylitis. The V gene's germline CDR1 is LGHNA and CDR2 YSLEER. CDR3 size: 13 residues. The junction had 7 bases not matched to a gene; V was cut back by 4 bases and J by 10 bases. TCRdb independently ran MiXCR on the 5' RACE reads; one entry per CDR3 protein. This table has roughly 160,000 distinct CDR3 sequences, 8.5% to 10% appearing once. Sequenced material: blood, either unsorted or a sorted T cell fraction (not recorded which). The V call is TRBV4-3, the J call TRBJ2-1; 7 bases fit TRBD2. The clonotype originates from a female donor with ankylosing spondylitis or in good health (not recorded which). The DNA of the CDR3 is TGCGCCAGCAGCCCCCCGGGAGGACGGGAGCAGTTCTTC. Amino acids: CASSPPGGREQFF.